This T cell receptor beta chain was found in a study of human T cells and chemical hapten exposure (dated by TCRdb to the early 2020s). At the level of the whole study: For sensitization, 2% DPC in acetone was applied to a 2 cm by 2 cm area of upper inner arm skin. Weekly therapeutic DPC doses were additionally applied to the scalp of patients throughout the approximately 24-week study period. Patch tests used Finn chambers with 0.01% DPC on the upper back, scored after 6 days by International Contact Dermatitis Research Group standards. The patient cohort, mostly female, included alopecia areata with under or over 50% scalp involvement, alopecia totalis and alopecia universalis. The libraries were sequenced as a pool, and the TCR yield per sample differed mostly because of small variations in library volumes within the pool. In alopecia patients, the study followed how the peripheral blood TCR repertoire changed in vivo over primary and secondary sensitization to diphenylcyclopropenone (DPC), a hapten. Blood was sampled from patients pre-sensitization (week 0) and at 2, 6 and about 24 weeks after DPC sensitization. Twenty-nine alopecia patients provided blood for TCR sequencing at one to four time points (pre-sensitization, 2, 6 and 24 weeks). Results the study describes overall, beyond this receptor: Repeated subsampling changed both the strength of the expansion versus patch-test correlation and the threshold at which that correlation became significant. Alopecia, a presumed autoimmune disease, was present in all patients, so the immune response of the patients might differ from that of healthy individuals. The number of PT1 expanded TCRs positively correlated with patch test score, significant at thresholds 8, 16 and 32 but not 4. Compared with pre-sensitization or healthy control sets, expanded TCRs formed significantly more large CDR3 similarity clusters, which is consistent with antigen-driven responses. No change with DPC sensitization was found in the number of TCRs above 1 in 1000 frequency, and no evidence of global repertoire structure alterations was found.

Via the germline V gene (reference sequence), CDR1 is DFQATT and CDR2 SNEGSKA. Reading from cysteine to phenylalanine, the CDR3 counts 15 amino acids. Just the 45-base CDR3 DNA is kept, in frame starting at base 1. Trimming accounts for 3 bases at V and 2 bases at J, while the number of junction bases matched to no gene is 6. Library prep was done by RACE. The sequencer was a NextSeq 500. Library preparation attached unique molecular identifiers to individual cDNA molecules for quantitative, reproducible TCR counting. Both TCR alpha and TCR beta chains were sequenced from each blood RNA sample. The published analysis was carried out like this. Samples had a median of 95,638 TCRs, with a range from about 23,224 to 700,000. V, J and CDR3 annotation of the TCR reads was performed with the Decombinator software suite. To make PS versus PT1 abundance plots, every sample was subsampled to the same number of TCRs (28,000). TCRs were defined as expanded if absent before sensitization and observed at least eight times at the 2-week time point. Through fastp at Q25 and MiXCR, TCRdb rebuilt clones from the public reads, retaining in-frame beta chains. All rows with the same CDR3 protein become a single entry with the most common DNA and genes. The V and J calls, along with clone size, are taken from TCRdb and not from the paper's own processing. The sample table shows 84,000 or so distinct CDR3 sequences, and over 9.5% are seen once. The ten largest clones represent 2.2% of the sample.

The label giving this sample's time point can be read as: patch test 1, 2 weeks after DPC sensitization. Interpreted using the paper, the treatment or condition label stands for: therapeutic diphenylcyclopropenone sensitization with weekly scalp DPC. Blood at each patch-test visit was drawn before the patch test was applied. Patients were eligible if aged 18 to 70, diagnosed with alopecia and judged suitable for DPC therapy, and pregnant patients were excluded. Unfractionated whole blood was collected in Tempus Blood RNA tubes, and total RNA was extracted from that blood. The table lists this clonotype with a count of one. No cognate antigen has been identified for it. The input lacks base qualities; no much larger clone sits a single base away. Weak support is all one read offers.

This receptor was identified in a man aged 40-50 years with alopecia areata. Some clones in this sample may be carry-over from other donors' samples. The source was whole blood, collected in connection with sensitization to the hapten diphenylcyclopropenone (DPC). The chain is made from TRBV20-1 and TRBJ2-3; the junction holds 9 bases that match TRBD2. The CDR3 loop reads CSASRSSGVTDTQYF. The DNA sequence reads TGCAGTGCTAGTAGATCTAGCGGGGTCACAGATACGCAGTATTTT.